This is a list of T cell receptor beta chains from one sample in a study of identical twins. TCRdb processed the 5' RACE reads anew with MiXCR; each CDR3 protein has one entry. The sample has 750,000 to 950,000 distinct CDR3 sequences; 9% to 15% are singletons. These data also featured in a second study, about yellow fever vaccine responses in identical twins.

The material sequenced was PBMCs. These TCRs come from a woman between 18 and 29 years old in good health. Both conserved end residues are part of each CDR3. Each record gives: J gene, V gene, CDR3 protein.

TRBJ2-6	TRBV12-3/TRBV12-4	CASNNGDSSGANVLTF
TRBJ1-2	TRBV15	CATSVPGQGSNYGYTF
TRBJ1-5	TRBV5-6	CASSPWVGLNSNQPQHF
TRBJ2-1	TRBV11-2	CASSLGGTGSFNEQFF
TRBJ2-2	TRBV28	CASSFPADTGELFF
TRBJ2-5	TRBV12-3/TRBV12-4	CASSFAYQETQYF
TRBJ1-1	TRBV12-3/TRBV12-4	CASSNHRVNTEAFF
TRBJ2-2	TRBV11-2	CASTLSSGELFF
TRBJ2-6	TRBV9	CASTPAVETAGANVLTF
TRBJ2-7	TRBV28	CASSWSIAGGYEQYF
TRBJ1-1	TRBV28	CASSLWGGLSTEAFF
TRBJ1-2	TRBV12-3/TRBV12-4	CASSQAAGRYGYTF
TRBJ2-3	TRBV12-3/TRBV12-4	CATRTLGGADTQYF
TRBJ1-1	TRBV12-3/TRBV12-4	CASSPGWDTEAFF
TRBJ1-4	TRBV4-2	CASSQASTGRPQGEKLFF
TRBJ1-1	TRBV12-3/TRBV12-4	CASGLGAVGITEAFF
TRBJ1-6	TRBV28	CASSMTGGNSPLHF
TRBJ2-1	TRBV6-2/TRBV6-3	CASSYWRGGDEQFF
TRBJ2-7	TRBV28	CASSHLKGPTTEQYF
TRBJ2-3	TRBV20-1	CSASWGLGPAGADTQYF
TRBJ2-5	TRBV20-1	CSANPVGVRETQYF
TRBJ2-1	TRBV7-3	CASSPDSGRYNEQFF
TRBJ2-1	TRBV6-5	CASSYSRYNDEQFF
TRBJ2-3	TRBV4-2	CASSQDWGRGGMGTDTQYF
TRBJ2-5	TRBV29-1	CSVDRGGFSETQYF
TRBJ2-4	TRBV20-1	CSAQFVSLAKNIQYF
TRBJ1-4	TRBV11-3	CASSLDRLAATNEKLFF
TRBJ1-1	TRBV10-2	CASKYDTEAFF
TRBJ2-2	TRBV12-3/TRBV12-4	CASSLGWGAGELFF
TRBJ1-1	TRBV11-1	CASTTSSGDHNRENTEAFF
TRBJ2-7	TRBV18	CASSVTGSSEQYF
TRBJ2-1	TRBV3-1	CASSQVVGQGWLWSYNEQFF
TRBJ1-1	TRBV6-1	CASKERLGRGMNTEAFF
TRBJ2-3	TRBV24-1	CATSVGTAETDTQYF
TRBJ1-1	TRBV10-3	CAIRGQAEAFF
TRBJ2-7	TRBV7-8	CASSLAATRDEQYF
TRBJ2-7	TRBV29-1	CSVKVAGYEQYF
TRBJ2-1	TRBV4-1	CASSHQLAGVSENEQFF
TRBJ2-7	TRBV29-1	CSVPVLAGGPYEQYF
TRBJ2-6	TRBV6-5	CASSYSSSSGANVLTF
TRBJ2-6	TRBV24-1	CATSDHDSSGANVLTF
TRBJ2-1	TRBV18	CASSPELAGVGNEQFF
TRBJ2-1	TRBV20-1	CSASQRTSGSNEQFF
TRBJ2-5	TRBV10-3	CAISDRVNDGTQYF
TRBJ2-3	TRBV19	CASSIGLAGGTDTQYF
TRBJ2-7	TRBV20-1	CSARGYSYEQYF
TRBJ2-7	TRBV4-1	CASSQDRGEQYF
TRBJ2-2	TRBV6-5	CASSSKPGQGITGELFF
TRBJ1-4	TRBV20-1	CSARDQRQPQPKLFF
TRBJ2-1	TRBV7-9	CASSLTGQGTYNEQFF
TRBJ2-7	TRBV5-1	CASFPGARDSSYEQYF